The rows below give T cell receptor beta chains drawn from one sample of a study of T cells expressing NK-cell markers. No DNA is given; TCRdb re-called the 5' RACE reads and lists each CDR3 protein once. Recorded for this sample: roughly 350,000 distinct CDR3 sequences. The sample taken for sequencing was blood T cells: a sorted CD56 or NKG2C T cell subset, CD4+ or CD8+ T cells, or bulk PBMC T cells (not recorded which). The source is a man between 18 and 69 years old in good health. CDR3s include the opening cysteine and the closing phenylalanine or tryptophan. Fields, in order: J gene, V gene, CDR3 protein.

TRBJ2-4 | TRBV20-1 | CSATQGQGFSSIQYF
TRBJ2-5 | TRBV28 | CASSLGGQGLLETQYF
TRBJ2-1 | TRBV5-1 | CASSWGGQGNNEQFF
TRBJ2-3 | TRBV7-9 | CASRLTNKGTDTQYF
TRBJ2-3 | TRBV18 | CASSPGFGSTDTQYF
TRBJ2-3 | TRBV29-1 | CSVARRGQQSTDTQYF
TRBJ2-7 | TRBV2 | CASSEGVASYEQYF
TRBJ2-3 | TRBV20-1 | CSASWTGVPDTQYF
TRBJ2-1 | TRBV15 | CATSRDGRDTTYNEQFF
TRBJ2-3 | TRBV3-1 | CASSQRGSTDTQYF
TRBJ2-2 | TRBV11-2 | CASSLMGRRNTGELFF
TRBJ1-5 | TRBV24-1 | CATSGTGLGNQPQHF
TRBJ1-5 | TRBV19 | CASRTDRAPNQPQHF
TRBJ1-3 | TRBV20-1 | CSAFRPLSGNTIYF
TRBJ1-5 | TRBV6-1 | CASSATLGNQPQHF
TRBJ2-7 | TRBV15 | CATSRDTGAGTEQYF
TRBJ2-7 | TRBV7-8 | CASSFTSGGPYEQYF
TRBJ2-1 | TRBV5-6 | CASSLVGTGGAYNEQFF
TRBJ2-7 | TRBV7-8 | CASSLLFSYEQYF
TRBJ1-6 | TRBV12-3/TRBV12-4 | CASSFSPGGLPSNSPLHF
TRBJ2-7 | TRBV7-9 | CASRPDGTTGEQYF
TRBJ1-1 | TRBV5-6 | CASSRWGQGRKNTEAFF
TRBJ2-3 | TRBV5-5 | CASSPLGGRIDTQYF
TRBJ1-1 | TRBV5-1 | CASSSGTGHGTEAFF
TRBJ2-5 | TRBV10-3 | CAISPGLGDRTQYF
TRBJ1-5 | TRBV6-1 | CASSEGQGSPPQHF